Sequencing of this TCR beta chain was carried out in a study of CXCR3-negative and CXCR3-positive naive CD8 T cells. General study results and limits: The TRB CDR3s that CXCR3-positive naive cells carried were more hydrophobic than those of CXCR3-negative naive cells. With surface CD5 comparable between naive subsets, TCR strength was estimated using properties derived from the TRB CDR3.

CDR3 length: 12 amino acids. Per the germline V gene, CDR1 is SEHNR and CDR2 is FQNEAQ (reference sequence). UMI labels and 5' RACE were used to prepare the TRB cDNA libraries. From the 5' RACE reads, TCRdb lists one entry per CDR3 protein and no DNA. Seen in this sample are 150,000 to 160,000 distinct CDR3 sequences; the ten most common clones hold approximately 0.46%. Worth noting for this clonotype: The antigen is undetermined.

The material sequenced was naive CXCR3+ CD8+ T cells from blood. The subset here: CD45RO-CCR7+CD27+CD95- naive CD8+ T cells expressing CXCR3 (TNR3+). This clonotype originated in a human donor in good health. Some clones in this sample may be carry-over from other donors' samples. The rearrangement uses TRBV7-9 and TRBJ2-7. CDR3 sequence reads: CASTRDYYEQYF.